This T cell receptor beta chain is drawn from a study of CD8+ T cells in alopecia areata. Study outcomes and limitations: Both scalp clonality and the expanded CD8+ clones among the top 100 showed a significant decrease with tofacitinib. Lesional scalp displayed greater clonality than normal scalp, most notably in alopecia totalis/universalis.

This CDR3 is built from 16 residues. The germline V gene encodes CDR1 LGHNA and CDR2 YNFKEQ. Trimming left V 1 base short and J 4 bases short, with 13 bases between. Treatment described: oral pan-JAK inhibitor, 5-10 mg twice daily. Remarks on this clone: Its specificity is unknown.

As the sequencing template, cDNA was produced by extracting RNA and reverse transcribing it. Generated by immunoSEQ multiplex PCR, the TCRdb table keeps only in-frame clones and is missing some. The data show more than 130,000 clones, approximately 85% seen once. V usage is TRBV4-2 and J usage is TRBJ2-2, with a tentative D call TRBD1 (5 bases). Sequencing was performed on CD8+ T cells sorted from blood, taken at week 4, from a patient treated with tofacitinib. The clonotype was recovered from a human donor with alopecia areata. The CDR3 nucleotides read TGTGCCAGCAGCCAAGTCGGGCAGGGTGGCACCGGGGAGCTGTTTTTT. Amino acids: CASSQVGQGGTGELFF.